This TCR beta chain was sequenced during a study of blood T cell repertoires in COVID-19. Background on the study: Collection of acute and convalescent COVID-19 samples took place in the United States, Italy and Spain. Sources were T cells, B-cell-depleted T cells, or PBMCs; the material itself was cDNA or gDNA.

Germline trimming cut 6 bases from V and 1 base from J; bases unmatched to any gene: 7. This CDR3 is 16 amino acids long. Germline-derived CDR1 and CDR2 are SGHRS and YFSETQ. Per the study methods: The authors estimated nucleated cell counts from reference gene primer amplification. Data came from immunoSEQ multiplex PCR; TCRdb stores just in-frame clones and leaves some out. V, J and clone size were drawn from that table, and D and trimming were deduced from the DNA. The table lists over 100,000 clones, roughly 82% of them singletons. The chain couples TRBV5-1 to TRBJ2-2; the match to TRBD1 covers 9 bases. Sequencing was done on a sample of peripheral blood. The receptor was isolated from a man in his sixties with acute or convalescent COVID-19. CDR3 loop: CASNPAGQGNTGELFF. The CDR3 DNA is TGCGCCAGCAACCCAGCGGGACAGGGGAACACCGGGGAGCTGTTTTTT. The complete variable domain, with remaining parts taken from reference TRBV5-1 and TRBJ2-2, reads KAGVTQTPRYLIKTRGQQVTLSCSPISGHRSVSWYQQTPGQGLQFLFEYFSETQRNKGNFPGRFSGRQFSNSRSEMNVSTLELGDSALYLCASNPAGQGNTGELFFGEGSRLTVL.